These T cell receptor beta chains were read from a single sample in a study of blood T cell repertoires in COVID-19. Generated by immunoSEQ multiplex PCR, the TCRdb table keeps only in-frame clones and is missing some. The table records approximately 250,000 clones, around 84% of them present only once. Sequencing was performed on peripheral blood. The receptors originated from a man aged 35 to 55 who had recovered from COVID-19. The CDR3 runs from the conserved cysteine through the conserved F or W.

J,V,CDR3
TRBJ1-1,TRBV6-5,CASKSVNTEAFF
TRBJ1-1,TRBV5-4,CASSLPGSEAFF
TRBJ2-5,TRBV7-8,CASSLAPHQETQYF
TRBJ2-1,TRBV27,CASSPVGGLAGHNEQFF
TRBJ1-2,TRBV24-1,CATSDPDRGRFQVGYTF
TRBJ1-1,TRBV3-1/TRBV3-2,CATEADREAFF
TRBJ1-1,TRBV4-1,CASSRHRGSGGAGNTEAFF
TRBJ1-2,TRBV9,CASSRDRGQGYTF
TRBJ2-7,TRBV29-1,CSVDRSGRGEQYF
TRBJ1-1,TRBV18,CASSPTQGDTEAFF
TRBJ2-7,TRBV10-1,CASSESSGGNDEQYF
TRBJ1-2,TRBV9,CASSVAWDRDAVTYGYTF
TRBJ2-2,TRBV6-2/TRBV6-3,CASSYGGPNTGELFF
TRBJ1-1,TRBV3-1/TRBV3-2,CASSQAQGRGAFF
TRBJ1-1,TRBV5-1,CASSPEGGRNTEAFF
TRBJ2-1,TRBV3-1/TRBV3-2,CASSSSGGAYSYNEQFF
TRBJ1-1,TRBV4-1,CASTRDGQGGTEAFF
TRBJ2-3,TRBV2,CASVSLRGLGTDTQYF
TRBJ2-7,TRBV30,CAWSVGLALGYEQYF
TRBJ2-5,TRBV9,CASSVTSGGETQYF
TRBJ2-3,TRBV7-9,CASKLNTDTDTQYF
TRBJ1-1,TRBV27,CASSFRGRNTEAFF
TRBJ1-1,TRBV14,CASSRSLNTEAFF
TRBJ2-1,TRBV29-1,CSVLGGRAADEQFF
TRBJ1-2,TRBV7-9,CASSLKDSLYGYTF
TRBJ1-4,TRBV6-2/TRBV6-3,CASSPAGQGMKLFF
TRBJ2-2,TRBV2,CASSPGTPGTGELFF
TRBJ2-3,TRBV6-5,CASRTGGTDTQYF
TRBJ2-6,TRBV6-6,CASVWAGLSGANVLTF
TRBJ2-1,TRBV9,CASSADGTGLYNEQFF
TRBJ2-7,TRBV7-9,CASSLDGGFHEQYF
TRBJ2-1,TRBV18,CASSPPRDRGGGEQFF
TRBJ2-1,TRBV10-1,CASSDGGLFNEQFF
TRBJ2-1,TRBV11-3,CASSLVAGSHNEQFF
TRBJ1-5,TRBV9,CASSVGAGGSEPQHF
TRBJ1-1,TRBV11-3,CASSLRTGAGNTEAFF
TRBJ2-7,TRBV4-3,CASSQDGGVYEQYF
TRBJ1-5,TRBV6-5,CASSYSKGQPQHF
TRBJ1-2,TRBV12-3/TRBV12-4,CASSFFAGGYTF
TRBJ1-3,TRBV10-1,CASSDRQIPSGNTIYF
TRBJ1-5,TRBV27,CASSFGQYSNQPQHF
TRBJ2-1,TRBV18,CASSPRPGEAEQFF
TRBJ2-5,TRBV7-7,CASSRGTSRGQETQYF
TRBJ2-3,TRBV9,CASSSTPFTDTQYF
TRBJ2-5,TRBV11-2,CASRSYGGVTKTQYF
TRBJ1-1,TRBV7-2,CASSLRRGTEAFF
TRBJ1-4,TRBV6-5,CASSYSNTEKLFF
TRBJ1-2,TRBV10-3,CAISESTGQLAISNGYTF
TRBJ2-3,TRBV29-1,CSVPMTASTDTQYF
TRBJ2-1,TRBV5-5,CASSLTGGPYNEQFF
TRBJ2-5,TRBV15,CATSDGGRGGETQYF
TRBJ1-1,TRBV5-1,CASSFGHVPNTEAFF